The sequence of this T cell receptor beta chain was determined in a study of blood T cell repertoires in COVID-19. Study information: Samples taken during acute and convalescent COVID-19 were collected in the United States, Italy and Spain.

Participants spanned ages about 18 to 90 years and resided in over 20 US areas. Cohort assignment relied on participant-reported clinical history. The protocol was immunoSEQ multiplex PCR, while the TCRdb copy is restricted to in-frame clones and leaves out a portion. The sample includes a few hundred thousand clones, approximately 90% seen only once; the top ten take 6% to 7%. Trimming pared 8 bases from V and 3 bases from J, leaving 19 bases between. This CDR3 has 15 amino acids. CDR1 and CDR2 from the germline V gene are LNHDA and SQIVND (reference sequence). The chain joins TRBV19 to TRBJ1-1; D perhaps matches TRBD1 (6 bases). Sequencing used PBMCs or T cells enriched from blood (not recorded which). This sequence was found in a woman in her thirties or forties who had recovered from COVID-19. The CDR3 loop reads CASVRTGSGYTEAFF. DNA of the CDR3: TGTGCCAGTGTCCGAACAGGGTCGGGGTACACTGAAGCTTTCTTT.